Below are 14 T cell receptor beta chains sequenced from a single sample in a study of T cell repertoires in cytomegalovirus infection. What these receptors recognize is not known. TCRdb reprocessed the reads with MiXCR, giving one entry per CDR3 protein. The data contain fewer than 950,000 distinct CDR3 sequences, about 33% of them seen just once; the ten biggest clones take up 9.5% to 15%. The sample in question was cultured CD8+ T cells from PBMCs, obtained from culture after CMV antigen stimulation. The receptors here all came from a human donor in good health (CMV status not recorded). Some clones in this sample may be carry-over from other donors' samples.

This clonotype was seen many times. V usage is TRBV7-6 and J usage is TRBJ2-1; 15 bases fit TRBD2. CDR1 SGHVS and CDR2 FNYEAQ come from the germline V gene. CDR3 length: 19 residues. The J segment lost 7 bases and the V segment lost 4 bases, leaving 14 bases of the junction unmatched. This CDR3 is CASSSGLAGGPKGRNEQFF. The CDR3 DNA follows: TGTGCCAGCAGCTCTGGACTAGCGGGGGGGCCAAAGGGTCGAAATGAGCAGTTCTTC.

This sequence joins TRBV5-6 and TRBJ2-5; D is possibly TRBD1 (6 bases). V was clipped by 3 bases and J by 1 base, with 13 bases between them. CDR1 is SGHDT, CDR2 YYEEEE, per germline. The CDR3 is made up of 15 amino acids. In DNA form, the CDR3 reads TGTGCCAGCAGCTGGCGACAGGACCCCCAAGAGACCCAGTACTTC. This codes for CASSWRQDPQETQYF. Combining the CDR3 with reference TRBV5-6 and TRBJ2-5 gives the whole variable domain DAGVTQSPTHLIKTRGQQVTLRCSPKSGHDTVSWYQQALGQGPQFIFQYYEEEERQRGNFPDRFSGHQFPNYSSELNVNALLLGDSALYLCASSWRQDPQETQYFGPGTRLLVL.

The chain recombines TRBV19 with TRBJ2-1; 7 bases map to TRBD2. The CDR3 contains 15 residues. Germline V gene lookup returns CDR1 LNHDA and CDR2 SQIVND (reference sequence). V lost 7 bases to trimming and J lost 0 bases; unmatched junction nucleotides: 6. The CDR3 is CASKDGGSSYNEQFF. In DNA form, the CDR3 reads TGTGCCAGTAAAGACGGGGGGAGCTCCTACAATGAGCAGTTCTTC. The whole variable domain, remainder taken from reference TRBV19 and TRBJ2-1, is DGGITQSPKYLFRKEGQNVTLSCEQNLNHDAMYWYRQDPGQGLRLIYYSQIVNDFQKGDIAEGYSVSREKKESFPLTVTSAQKNPTAFYLCASKDGGSSYNEQFFGPGTRLTVL.

J is TRBJ1-3 and V is TRBV6-5; D may be TRBD1 (5 bases). This CDR3 comprises 16 residues. Trimming left V 4 bases short and J 0 bases short, with 13 bases between. Germline V gene sequence: CDR1 MNHEY, CDR2 SVGAGI. The CDR3 loop is CASSSQGWGSGNTIYF. The CDR3 region has the DNA TGTGCCAGCAGTTCCCAGGGATGGGGCTCTGGAAACACCATATATTTT.

In this sample, this clonotype turned up a few times. The chain uses TRBV2 and TRBJ2-7; no clear D. The CDR3 contains 12 residues. Trimming removed 8 bases at V and 3 bases at J, with 11 bases between. In germline, CDR1 is SNHLY, CDR2 FYNNEI. The CDR3 loop is CASQGTVYEQYV. The CDR3 nucleotides are TGTGCCAGCCAAGGAACAGTCTACGAGCAGTACGTC.

The rearrangement uses TRBV2 and TRBJ1-4, with D perhaps TRBD1 (6 bases). The CDR3 loop spans 15 amino acids. Trimming took off 6 bases at V and 0 bases at J, with 11 bases between the two ends. CDR1 and CDR2 from the germline V gene are SNHLY and FYNNEI. CDR3 nucleotides: TGTGCCAGCAGGGCAGGGGACTCAACTAATGAAAAACTGTTTTTT. This gives the protein CASRAGDSTNEKLFF.

The table lists this clonotype with many counts. This chain links TRBV7-9 with TRBJ1-1; the D is unclear. Germline CDR1 is SEHNR and CDR2 is FQNEAQ (reference sequence). The CDR3 length is 15 residues. Trimming cost V 3 bases and J 3 bases, with 14 bases left between them. The chain's CDR3 is CASSFRATYYTEAFF. CDR3 DNA sequence: TGTGCCAGCAGCTTCCGGGCCACATACTACACTGAAGCTTTCTTT.

This rearrangement joins TRBV18 to TRBJ2-3; no reliable D call. Germline values: CDR1 KGHSH, CDR2 LQKENI. This CDR3 has 14 amino acids. Trimming left V 3 bases short and J 2 bases short, with 9 bases between. The DNA for the CDR3 is TGTGCCAGCTCACCTTCGGGCACCACAGATACGCAGTATTTT. It specifies CASSPSGTTDTQYF.

The table lists this clonotype with a few counts. The rearrangement uses TRBV5-6 and TRBJ1-1, with 8 bases fitting TRBD1. The CDR3 covers 11 residues. Unmatched junction bases numbered 4, after V lost 4 bases and J lost 11 bases. Per germline, CDR1 SGHDT and CDR2 YYEEEE. The CDR3 sequence: CASSQGAWAFF. The CDR3 coding sequence is TGTGCCAGCAGCCAGGGGGCTTGGGCTTTCTTT. Together with reference TRBV5-6 and TRBJ1-1, the CDR3 gives the full variable domain: DAGVTQSPTHLIKTRGQQVTLRCSPKSGHDTVSWYQQALGQGPQFIFQYYEEEERQRGNFPDRFSGHQFPNYSSELNVNALLLGDSALYLCASSQGAWAFFGQGTRLTVV.

Concerning this clonotype: A far larger clone is only one base removed, so a read error is likely. The J gene is TRBJ2-1, the V gene TRBV7-2; D is unclear. From germline, CDR1 is SGHTA and CDR2 FQGNSA. The CDR3 length is 13 residues. This CDR3 reads CASSLDNYDEQFF. The DNA of the CDR3 is TGTGCCAGCAGCTTAGACAACTACGATGAGCAGTTCTTC.

The rearrangement uses TRBV27 and TRBJ2-1; the D gene could be TRBD1 or TRBD2 (6 bases each). Germline V gene sequence: CDR1 MNHEY, CDR2 SMNVEV (reference sequence). There are 13 residues in the CDR3. Trimming took off 6 bases at V and 3 bases at J, with 9 bases between the two ends. The CDR3 bases are TGTGCCAGCAGGGGGGGCTACTACAATGAGCAGTTCTTC. Translated, it gives CASRGGYYNEQFF.

V gene TRBV6-5 combines with J gene TRBJ2-3; D gene uncertain. The CDR3 totals 13 residues. Germline CDR1 MNHEY, CDR2 SVGAGI. The V and J ends lost 0 bases and 4 bases respectively, with 5 bases between them. The CDR3 DNA is TGTGCCAGCAGTTACTCCCACCCAGATACGCAGTATTTT. Translated, it gives CASSYSHPDTQYF.

This clonotype has only a few counts. The V call is TRBV4-1, the J call TRBJ2-5, with 7 bases matching TRBD1. Germline V lookup: CDR1 MGHRA, CDR2 YSYEKL. This CDR3 has 15 residues. V lost 1 base to trimming and J lost 2 bases; unmatched junction nucleotides: 4. CDR3 nucleotides: TGCGCCAGCAGCCAAGTAGGACAGGTACAAGAGACCCAGTACTTC. Its translation is CASSQVGQVQETQYF.

CDR3 DNA: TGTGCCAGCAGTTTAAACCGCTTACTCCGGGATGGCTACACCTTC. It is translated as CASSLNRLLRDGYTF. The chain carries TRBV12-3 or TRBV12-4 and TRBJ1-2, with no clear D. Between the trimmed V and J ends, which lost 2 bases and 6 bases, there was a span of 16 bases. The CDR3 runs 15 residues.